This entry concerns a single T cell receptor (beta chain). Its antigen remains unknown. The record originates from a study of blood T cells in healthy people across ages. On the study more broadly: Per two T cells, template switching captured roughly one barcoded beta molecule.

The V and J ends lost 0 bases and 7 bases respectively, with 19 bases between them. Germline-derived CDR1 and CDR2 are SGHVS and FQNEAQ. This CDR3 has 16 amino acids. General study points: Unknown CMV status may confound age-related changes in expanded clones. Strong correlation linked observed beta diversity and percent naive T cells.

Alongside a J-beta primer mix, a sample-barcoded 5' primer served in a second PCR lasting roughly 7 to 11 cycles. Every individual sample yielded 2.5 million or more paired-end reads (each containing CDR3). Each CDR3 protein is one row after TCRdb ran MiXCR on the 5' RACE reads. This table holds 1,500,000 or so distinct CDR3 sequences, less than 45% found once. V and J are TRBV7-8 and TRBJ2-7; weak D call: TRBD1 (5 bases). The source material was blood. This receptor was taken from a woman younger than 30 in good health. As DNA, the CDR3 is TGTGCCAGCAGCTTAGCTCTTCGCCACAGGTTGAGGGAGCAGTACTTC. Its translation: CASSLALRHRLREQYF.